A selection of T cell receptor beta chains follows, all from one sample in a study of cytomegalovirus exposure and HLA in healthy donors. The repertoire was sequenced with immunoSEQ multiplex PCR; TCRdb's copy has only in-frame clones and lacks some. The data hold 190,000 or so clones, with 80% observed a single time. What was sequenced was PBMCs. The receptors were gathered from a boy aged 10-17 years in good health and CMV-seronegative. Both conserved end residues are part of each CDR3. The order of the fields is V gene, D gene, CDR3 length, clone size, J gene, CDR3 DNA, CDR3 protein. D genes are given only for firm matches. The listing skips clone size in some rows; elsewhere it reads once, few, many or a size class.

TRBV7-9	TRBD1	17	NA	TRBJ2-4	TGTTCCAGCAGTGAAGACGGACAGGGATGGTCCAAAAACATTCAGTACTTC	CSSSEDGQGWSKNIQYF
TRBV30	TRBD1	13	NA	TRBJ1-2	TGTGCCTGGGGGACAGGGGGGAACTATGGCTACACCTTC	CAWGTGGNYGYTF
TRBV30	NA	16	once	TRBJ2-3	TGTGCCTGGAGCCCACTTGGGGGGTGGGGCACAGATACGCAGTATTTT	CAWSPLGGWGTDTQYF
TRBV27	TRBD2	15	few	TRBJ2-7	TGTGCCAGCAGTTTAGTGGCGGGAGGGCCGCTGGAGCAGTACTTC	CASSLVAGGPLEQYF
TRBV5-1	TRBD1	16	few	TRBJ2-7	TGCGCCAGCAGCTTGGGTCGCTCGGGACAGACCTACGAGCAGTACTTC	CASSLGRSGQTYEQYF
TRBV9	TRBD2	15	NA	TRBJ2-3	TGTGCCAGCAGCGTGACTAGCGAGATCACAGATACGCAGTATTTT	CASSVTSEITDTQYF
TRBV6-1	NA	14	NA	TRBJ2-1	TGTGCCAGCAGTGAAGCGACGGGATTCGTTGAGCAGTTCTTC	CASSEATGFVEQFF
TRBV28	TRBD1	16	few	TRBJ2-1	TGTGCCAGCAGTTCTACCGGGACAGGGCTTTACAATGAGCAGTTCTTC	CASSSTGTGLYNEQFF
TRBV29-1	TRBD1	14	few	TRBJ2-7	TGCAGCGTTGGGAGCGGACAGGGGGCGGGAGAGCAGTACTTC	CSVGSGQGAGEQYF
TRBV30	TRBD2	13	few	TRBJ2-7	TGTGCCTCCACTAGCGGGGCCCAGGTCGAGCAGTACTTC	CASTSGAQVEQYF
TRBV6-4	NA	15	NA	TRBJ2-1	TGTGCCAGCAGCGAGGGCGACTCACCGGCCAATGAGCAGTTCTTC	CASSEGDSPANEQFF
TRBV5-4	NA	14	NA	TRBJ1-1	TGTGCCAGCAGCTTGGGGGGGCAAGGGACTGAAGCTTTCTTT	CASSLGGQGTEAFF
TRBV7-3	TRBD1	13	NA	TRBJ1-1	TGTGCCAGCAGCTCAATACAGGGGAATGAAGCTTTCTTT	CASSSIQGNEAFF
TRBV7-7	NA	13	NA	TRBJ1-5	TGTGCTAGCAGCCCCCTCCAGTATCAGCCCCAGCATTTT	CASSPLQYQPQHF
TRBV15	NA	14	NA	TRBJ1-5	TGTGCCACCAGCAGAGAGCAGGGAGGCCAGCCCCAGCATTTT	CATSREQGGQPQHF
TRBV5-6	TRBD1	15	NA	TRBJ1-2	TGTGCCAGCAGCCTGGGCCGGGACAGCGTTTATGGCTACACCTTC	CASSLGRDSVYGYTF
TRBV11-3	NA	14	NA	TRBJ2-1	TGTGCCAGCAGCCCCCGGACGGGATACAATGAGCAGTTCTTC	CASSPRTGYNEQFF
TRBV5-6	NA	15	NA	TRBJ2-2	TGTGCCAGCATTGGGTACAGGGCGTACACCGGGGAGCTGTTTTTT	CASIGYRAYTGELFF
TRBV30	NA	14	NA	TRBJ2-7	TGTGCCATGGAAGACAGCGATCTGATCTACGAGCAGTACTTC	CAMEDSDLIYEQYF
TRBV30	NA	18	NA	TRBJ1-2	TGTGCCTGGAGTGACTGGGTAGGCGGTTTGACGGAGAACTATGGCTACACCTTC	CAWSDWVGGLTENYGYTF
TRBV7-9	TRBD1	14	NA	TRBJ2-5	TGTGCCAGCAGCTCGGACAGGGGCCAAGAGACCCAGTACTTC	CASSSDRGQETQYF
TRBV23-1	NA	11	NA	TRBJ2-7	TGCGCCAGCAGTCAATCGACAGAGCAGTACTTC	CASSQSTEQYF
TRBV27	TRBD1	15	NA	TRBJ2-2	TGTGCCAGCAGTCCGAGGGCAGGGGGCACCGGGGAGCTGTTTTTT	CASSPRAGGTGELFF
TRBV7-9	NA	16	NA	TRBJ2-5	TGTGCCAGCAGCCCGGGGGCGGGACAGACCCCTGGGACCCAGTACTTC	CASSPGAGQTPGTQYF
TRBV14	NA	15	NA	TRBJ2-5	TGTGCCAGCAGCCCCCCCCTTAGCTCTCTAGAGACCCAGTACTTC	CASSPPLSSLETQYF
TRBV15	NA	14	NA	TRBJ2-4	TGTGCCACCAGCAACCAACTAGCCAAAAACATTCAGTACTTC	CATSNQLAKNIQYF
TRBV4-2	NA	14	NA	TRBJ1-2	TGTGCCAGCAGCCTAACACAGGACACGTTTGGCTACACCTTC	CASSLTQDTFGYTF
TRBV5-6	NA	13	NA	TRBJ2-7	TGTGCCAGCTTTGACAGTACATCCTACGAGCAGTACTTC	CASFDSTSYEQYF
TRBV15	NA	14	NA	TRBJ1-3	TGTGCCACCAGCAGAGTAAGGGAGCGAAACACCATATATTTT	CATSRVRERNTIYF
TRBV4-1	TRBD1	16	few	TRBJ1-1	TGCGCCAGCAGCTTTGCGGTCGACAGGGTGAACACTGAAGCTTTCTTT	CASSFAVDRVNTEAFF
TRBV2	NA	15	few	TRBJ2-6	TGTGCCAGCAGTGAAGGGGGGCCTGGGGCCAACGTCCTGACTTTC	CASSEGGPGANVLTF
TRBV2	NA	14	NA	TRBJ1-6	TGTGCCAGCAGACTAGGGAGCTATAATTCACCCCTCCACTTT	CASRLGSYNSPLHF
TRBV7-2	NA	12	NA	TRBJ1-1	TGTGCCAGCAGCCCGCGGCTGGCTGAAGCTTTCTTT	CASSPRLAEAFF
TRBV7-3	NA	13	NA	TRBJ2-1	TGTGCCAGCAGCCCGAATGGGCTTAATGAGCAGTTCTTC	CASSPNGLNEQFF
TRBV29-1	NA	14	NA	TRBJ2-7	TGCAGCGTTTATTTAGCGGTGAGCTCCTACGAGCAGTACTTC	CSVYLAVSSYEQYF
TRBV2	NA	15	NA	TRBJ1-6	TGTGCCAGCGGGGCAGGGCCTACCTATAATTCACCCCTCCACTTT	CASGAGPTYNSPLHF
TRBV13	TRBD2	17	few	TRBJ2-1	TGTGCCAGCAGCTCCGCTAGCGGGAGGATGCATAACAATGAGCAGTTCTTC	CASSSASGRMHNNEQFF
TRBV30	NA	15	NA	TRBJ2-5	TGTGCCTGGAGTCCCACGACGACATTACAAGAGACCCAGTACTTC	CAWSPTTTLQETQYF
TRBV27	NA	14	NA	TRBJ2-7	TGTGCCAGCAGTTCAGGGGGACTCGGGGACGAGCAGTACTTC	CASSSGGLGDEQYF
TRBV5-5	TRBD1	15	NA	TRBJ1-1	TGTGCCAGCAGCTTGGGTCAGGGGGAGGACACTGAAGCTTTCTTT	CASSLGQGEDTEAFF
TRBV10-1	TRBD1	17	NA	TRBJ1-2	TGCGCCAGCAGTGGGGCCTGGTGGACAGGGCGTCCTTATGGCTACACCTTC	CASSGAWWTGRPYGYTF
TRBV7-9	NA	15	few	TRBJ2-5	TGTGCCAGCAGCTTAGTGACCAGCGGACAAGAGACCCAGTACTTC	CASSLVTSGQETQYF
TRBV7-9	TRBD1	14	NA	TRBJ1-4	TGTGCCAGCAGGAAAGGGGGCGAGAATGAAAAACTGTTTTTT	CASRKGGENEKLFF
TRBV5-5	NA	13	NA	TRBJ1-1	TGTGCCAGCGGTCACATTCCTGGCCCTGAAGCTTTCTTT	CASGHIPGPEAFF
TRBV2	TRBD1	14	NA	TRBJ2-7	TGTGCCAGCAGCGCGGGACAGGGGTCCTACGAGCAGTACTTC	CASSAGQGSYEQYF
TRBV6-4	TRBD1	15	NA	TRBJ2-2	TGTGCCAGCAGCCTCCGGACAGGGGACACCGGGGAGCTGTTTTTT	CASSLRTGDTGELFF
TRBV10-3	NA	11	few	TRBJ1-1	TGTGCCATCAGGACAGTAGATGAAGCTTTCTTT	CAIRTVDEAFF
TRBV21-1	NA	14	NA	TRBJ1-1	TGTGCCAGCAGCAAAGTGAGCCTGAACACTGAAGCTTTCTTT	CASSKVSLNTEAFF